These 16 T cell receptor beta chains share one sample of origin, sequenced in a study of T cells expressing NK-cell markers. One entry per CDR3 protein, without DNA, is what TCRdb gives after re-calling the 5' RACE reads. The specimen's table records 500,000 to 600,000 distinct CDR3 sequences. The sequenced sample consisted of blood T cells: a sorted CD56 or NKG2C T cell subset, CD4+ or CD8+ T cells, or bulk PBMC T cells (not recorded which). These receptors originate from a man aged 18 to 29 in good health.

V and J are TRBV12-3 or TRBV12-4 and TRBJ2-3. The CDR3 loop spans 18 amino acids. The CDR3 sequence is CASSLGIIKSAGTDTQYF.

The rearrangement uses TRBV2 and TRBJ2-1; TCRdb indicates TRBD2, and absent DNA this call remains unverified. The CDR3 is 15 residues long. Germline V gene sequence: CDR1 SNHLY, CDR2 FYNNEI. This CDR3 reads CASRETSGAYNEQFF.

V and J are TRBV25-1 and TRBJ2-7. Germline CDR1 reads MGHDK; CDR2 reads SYGVNS. The CDR3 totals 12 residues. This CDR3 is CASRTEGYEQYF.

The chain joins TRBV6-6 to TRBJ2-3. The length of the CDR3 is 12 residues. Germline V lookup: CDR1 MNHNY, CDR2 SVGAGI (reference sequence). The CDR3 spells CASSLLFDTQYF.

This chain joins TRBV10-3 and TRBJ1-1; TCRdb calls TRBD1, which cannot be checked without DNA. Germline V CDR1 and CDR2: ENHRY, SYGVKD. The CDR3 consists of 14 residues. The CDR3 region is CAISDRGAFPEAFF.

The chain carries TRBV4-1 and TRBJ2-1. CDR1 and CDR2 from the germline V gene are MGHRA and YSYEKL. The CDR3 sequence is 13 residues long. The CDR3 sequence: CASSQGSVAEQFF.

The chain is built from TRBV7-2 and TRBJ2-7; there is no DNA to check the TCRdb D call of TRBD2. This CDR3 has 15 residues. Per the germline V gene, CDR1 is SGHTA and CDR2 is FQGNSA. The chain's CDR3 is CASSEGLAGVYEQYF.

The J gene is TRBJ2-7, the V gene TRBV6-5; the TCRdb call, TRBD2, lacks DNA for checking. CDR3 length: 15 residues. The germline gives CDR1 MNHEY, CDR2 SVGAGI. CDR3 amino acids: CASTEFDGGHYEQYF.

V and J are TRBV6-1 and TRBJ1-2; TCRdb selects TRBD1, and the lack of DNA leaves this call unchecked. The CDR3 spans 13 residues. Germline V gene data show CDR1 as MNHNS and CDR2 as SASEGT. CDR3: CASVDGRYYGYTF.

CDR3 sequence: CATGKGTRPQHF. V gene TRBV15 combines with J gene TRBJ1-5; as DNA is missing, the TRBD1 call by TCRdb cannot be tested. The CDR3 covers 12 residues. Per the germline V gene, CDR1 is LNHNV and CDR2 is YYDKDF (reference sequence).

The V and J genes are TRBV12-3 or TRBV12-4 and TRBJ2-1; there is no DNA to check the TCRdb D call of TRBD1. CDR3 length: 12 amino acids. CDR3 sequence reads: CASSRRGGWEFF.

J is TRBJ1-4 and V is TRBV7-8; the D call of TRBD1 rests on TCRdb alone, since no DNA is present to check it. Germline V gives CDR1 SGHVS, CDR2 FQNEAQ. This CDR3 contains 17 residues. CDR3 sequence reads: CASSPSGVRGRNEKLFF.

The chain employs TRBV5-1 and TRBJ2-7; TCRdb names TRBD1, which stays unverified in the absence of DNA. CDR1 and CDR2 from the germline V gene are SGHRS and YFSETQ. This CDR3 spans 13 amino acids. The CDR3 here is CASRQSTGTEQYF.

The V call is TRBV5-6, the J call TRBJ2-7; there is no DNA to check the TCRdb D call of TRBD2. The CDR3 is made up of 16 amino acids. The V gene's germline CDR1 is SGHDT and CDR2 YYEEEE. CDR3 amino acids: CASSLGERDRAYEQYF.

The CDR3 loop is CSARDVTGTSGMKTLSYEQYF. The chain joins TRBV20-1 to TRBJ2-7; TCRdb picks TRBD2, but there is no DNA to check that call. The CDR3 consists of 21 residues. Germline V gene lookup returns CDR1 DFQATT and CDR2 SNEGSKA (reference sequence).

V is TRBV6-1 and J is TRBJ1-2; TCRdb's D call of TRBD1 is untestable without DNA. The CDR3 is 15 amino acids. Germline values: CDR1 MNHNS, CDR2 SASEGT. The CDR3: CASSTSGQGIYGYTF.